Each of the 30 T cell receptor beta chains below was sequenced from the same sample in a study of blood T cell repertoires in COVID-19. Sequenced by immunoSEQ multiplex PCR; TCRdb stores in-frame clones only, minus some. Of around 40,000 clones listed, 70% to 90% were seen once; the top ten hold roughly 6.4%. The source material was peripheral blood. These receptors were taken from a human donor in a cohort sampled during active COVID-19.

The chain carries TRBV19 and TRBJ1-6; TRBD1 is a possible D gene (6 bases). V shed 3 bases and J shed 5 bases, with 8 bases lying between them. This CDR3 comprises 14 residues. CDR1 and CDR2 (germline): LNHDA, SQIVND (reference sequence). In DNA, the CDR3 is TGTGCCAGTAGTATGTGGACAGATAATTCACCCCTCCACTTT. It translates to CASSMWTDNSPLHF.

J is TRBJ2-7 and V is TRBV27; D possibly corresponds to TRBD2 (5 bases). The CDR3 length is 15 residues. Germline CDR1 and CDR2: MNHEY and SMNVEV (reference sequence). V was shortened by 3 bases and J by 2 bases, with 14 bases between the two germline ends. CDR3 loop: CASSFAGRATYEQYF. The CDR3 bases are TGTGCCAGCAGTTTCGCGGGCCGGGCCACCTACGAGCAGTACTTC.

The CDR3 loop reads CASSIVGGSNTEAFF. The CDR3 DNA is TGTGCCAGTAGTATAGTTGGGGGCTCCAACACTGAAGCTTTCTTT. This chain joins TRBV19 and TRBJ1-1; tentative D call: TRBD1 (6 bases). V dropped 1 base and J dropped 2 bases, with 11 bases sitting between them. The germline CDR1 and CDR2 sequences are LNHDA and SQIVND (reference sequence). CDR3 size: 15 residues. Full variable domain (outside the CDR3, taken from reference TRBV19 and TRBJ1-1): DGGITQSPKYLFRKEGQNVTLSCEQNLNHDAMYWYRQDPGQGLRLIYYSQIVNDFQKGDIAEGYSVSREKKESFPLTVTSAQKNPTAFYLCASSIVGGSNTEAFFGQGTRLTVV.

This sequence joins TRBV5-8 and TRBJ2-7; TRBD2 aligns across 7 bases. The CDR3 runs 16 residues. The ends lost 0 bases at V and 3 bases at J; junction bases unmatched: 9. Germline V gene sequence: CDR1 SGHTS, CDR2 YDEGEE. CDR3 coding DNA: TGTGCCAGCAGCTTGGTTCTCCTAGCGGAGGACTACGAGCAGTACTTC. It encodes CASSLVLLAEDYEQYF.

This clone has a single count. The genes are TRBV5-4 and TRBJ2-5; TRBD2 aligns across 11 bases. The junction had 12 bases not matched to a gene; V was cut back by 4 bases and J by 4 bases. Germline-derived CDR1 and CDR2 are SGHNT and YYREEE (reference sequence). CDR3 length: 17 amino acids. The chain's CDR3 is CASSPALAGGPSETQYF. The CDR3 nucleotides read TGTGCCAGCAGCCCAGCATTAGCGGGAGGGCCTTCAGAGACCCAGTACTTC.

The V gene is TRBV5-1, the J gene TRBJ1-1, with TRBD1 identical over 8 bases. The CDR3 is made up of 15 amino acids. From germline, CDR1 is SGHRS and CDR2 YFSETQ. The V gene end was trimmed by 0 bases and the J gene end by 1 base; junction bases not matched to a gene: 2. As DNA, the CDR3 is TGCGCCAGCAGCTTGGGAACAGGGGGGAACACTGAAGCTTTCTTT. The encoded protein is CASSLGTGGNTEAFF.

With regard to this clone: Sequence at one end of the junction differs from germline and may be a read error. The V call is TRBV10-3, the J call TRBJ2-2, with 12 nucleotides matching TRBD2. The CDR3 is 17 amino acids. Germline V CDR1 and CDR2: ENHRY, SYGVKD. The CDR3 region is CATSGLAGGPGTGELFF. CDR3 nucleotides: TGTGCCACCAGTGGGCTAGCGGGAGGGCCCGGCACCGGGGAGCTGTTTTTT.

The J gene is TRBJ1-2, the V gene TRBV20-1, with 7 positions matching TRBD1. The CDR3 runs to 11 residues. Germline loops: CDR1 DFQATT, CDR2 SNEGSKA (reference sequence). V trimming: 5 bases; J trimming: 6 bases; junction bases outside the gene matches: 3. CDR3 DNA sequence: TGCAGTGCTCTAGGGGGCAATGGCTACACCTTC. Residues: CSALGGNGYTF.

The chain has TRBV9 and TRBJ2-3; TRBD2 aligns across 13 bases. Per germline, CDR1 SGDLS and CDR2 YYNGEE. CDR3 length: 16 residues. The junction had 8 bases not matched to a gene; V was cut back by 4 bases and J by 6 bases. The CDR3 spells CASSTTSGGPSDTQYF. The CDR3 region has the DNA TGTGCCAGCAGCACGACTAGCGGGGGGCCCTCGGATACGCAGTATTTT.

CDR3 protein: CASSYGPTDEQFF. The CDR3 DNA reads TGTGCCAGCAGTTACGGGCCGACCGATGAGCAGTTCTTC. This chain joins TRBV6-5 and TRBJ2-1; D call uncertain. The V gene lost 2 bases and the J gene lost 8 bases, with 10 bases spanning the gap. This CDR3 has 13 residues. CDR1 is MNHEY, CDR2 SVGAGI, per germline.

The J gene is TRBJ1-4, the V gene TRBV5-1; 10 positions agree with TRBD1. The CDR3 totals 15 residues. V dropped 1 base and J dropped 8; count of bases not matched to a gene: 5. From germline, CDR1 is SGHRS and CDR2 YFSETQ. The CDR3: CASSLTGTGDEKLFF. CDR3 in DNA: TGCGCCAGCAGCTTGACCGGGACAGGGGACGAAAAACTGTTTTTT.

This chain links TRBV6-5 with TRBJ2-5; D may be TRBD1 (5 bases). V was trimmed by 6 bases and J by 5 bases, leaving 13 bases between them. CDR3 length: 13 residues. CDR1 and CDR2 from the germline V gene are MNHEY and SVGAGI. This CDR3 is CASRAPGRETQYF. CDR3 nucleotides: TGTGCCAGCAGAGCCCCAGGGCGGGAGACCCAGTACTTC.

The chain employs TRBV5-5 and TRBJ2-5; D is uncertain. Germline CDR1 and CDR2: SGHKS and YYEKEE (reference sequence). The ends were cut back, 1 base at V and 1 base at J, with 14 bases in the middle. CDR3 length: 16 residues. Here the CDR3 DNA reads TGTGCCAGCAGCTTGACGACATCGGTCCGCCAAGAGACCCAGTACTTC. It codes for CASSLTTSVRQETQYF.

J is TRBJ2-5 and V is TRBV30; tentative D call: TRBD2 (7 bases). Between the trimmed V and J ends, which lost 2 bases and 3 bases, there was a span of 13 bases. CDR1 is GTSNPN, CDR2 SVGIG, per germline (reference sequence). The CDR3 covers 14 residues. In nucleotides, the CDR3 is TGTGCCTGGAGTCGGCGGGGGCAGGAAGAGACCCAGTACTTC. It codes for CAWSRRGQEETQYF.

This clone appeared once. This chain joins TRBV28 and TRBJ1-3; D gene ambiguous. Trimming stripped 7 bases from V and 4 bases from J, with 8 bases between. This CDR3 spans 12 amino acids. Germline V lookup: CDR1 MDHEN, CDR2 SYDVKM. The CDR3 coding sequence is TGTGCCAGCACGTCGCGGGGAAACACCATATATTTT. Protein sequence: CASTSRGNTIYF.

The V gene is TRBV2, the J gene TRBJ2-1, with 7 bases identical to TRBD2. Losses at the gene ends were 8 bases for V and 7 bases for J; bases not matched to a gene: 8. Germline values: CDR1 SNHLY, CDR2 FYNNEI. The CDR3 is made up of 13 amino acids. This CDR3 reads CASSGGYGNEQFF. The CDR3, as DNA: TGTGCCAGCTCGGGGGGTTATGGAAATGAGCAGTTCTTC. The complete variable domain, with remaining parts taken from reference TRBV2 and TRBJ2-1, reads EPEVTQTPSHQVTQMGQEVILRCVPISNHLYFYWYRQILGQKVEFLVSFYNNEISEKSEIFDDQFSVERPDGSNFTLKIRSTKLEDSAMYFCASSGGYGNEQFFGPGTRLTVL.

V gene TRBV9 combines with J gene TRBJ1-2; no clear D gene. Germline CDR1 and CDR2: SGDLS and YYNGEE. This CDR3 is built from 13 residues. The V and J ends lost 4 bases and 4 bases respectively, with 11 bases between them. CDR3 DNA sequence: TGTGCCAGCAGCCCCCGGGAGTTCTATGGCTACACCTTC. This translates into CASSPREFYGYTF. Full variable domain (remainder filled in from reference TRBV9 and TRBJ1-2): DSGVTQTPKHLITATGQRVTLRCSPRSGDLSVYWYQQSLDQGLQFLIQYYNGEERAKGNILERFSAQQFPDLHSELNLSSLELGDSALYFCASSPREFYGYTFGSGTRLTVV.

The V call is TRBV11-3, the J call TRBJ2-3; the D gene is possibly TRBD1 (6 bases). Germline CDR1 reads SGHNT; CDR2 reads YENEEA. The CDR3 covers 14 residues. Between the trimmed V and J ends, which lost 4 bases and 2 bases, there was a span of 10 bases. Written as DNA, the CDR3 is TGTGCCAGCAGCTCAGGGGCTGTCACAGATACGCAGTATTTT. Amino acids: CASSSGAVTDTQYF.

In its sample, this clone was seen once. This rearrangement joins TRBV7-9 to TRBJ2-6; 7 positions match TRBD1. V was pared by 5 bases and J by 2 bases, with 9 bases of the junction left unmatched. The CDR3 covers 17 residues. From germline, CDR1 is SEHNR and CDR2 FQNEAQ (reference sequence). The CDR3 sequence: CASSPPKGAPGANVLTF. The CDR3 DNA reads TGTGCCAGCAGCCCCCCCAAGGGGGCCCCTGGGGCCAACGTCCTGACTTTC. The full variable domain, with the rest looked up from reference TRBV7-9 and TRBJ2-6, is DTGVSQNPRHKITKRGQNVTFRCDPISEHNRLYWYRQTLGQGPEFLTYFQNEAQLEKSRLLSDRFSAERPKGSFSTLEIQRTEQGDSAMYLCASSPPKGAPGANVLTFGAGSRLTVL.

This rearrangement joins TRBV19 to TRBJ1-2, with 9 nucleotides matching TRBD1. This CDR3 spans 15 amino acids. Germline V gene data show CDR1 as LNHDA and CDR2 as SQIVND (reference sequence). V shed 8 bases, J shed 2 bases, and the junction held 9 bases outside the gene matches. CDR3 residues: CASSTPGTGNYGYTF. CDR3 nucleotide sequence: TGTGCCAGTTCAACACCTGGGACAGGGAACTATGGCTACACCTTC.

This clone was recorded once. The genes are TRBV5-4 and TRBJ2-2; 7 nucleotides align to TRBD2. The trim removed 4 bases at V and 4 bases at J, leaving 10 bases unmatched. This CDR3 region has 16 residues. Germline V gene sequence: CDR1 SGHNT, CDR2 YYREEE (reference sequence). In DNA, the CDR3 is TGTGCCAGCAGCCTGGTCCTGCGGGGGAGCACCGGGGAGCTGTTTTTT. Residues: CASSLVLRGSTGELFF.

The CDR3 DNA reads as TGTGCCAGTAGTATCCCAGCTAACTATGGCTACACCTTC. The encoded protein is CASSIPANYGYTF. The chain combines TRBV19 with TRBJ1-2; D is uncertain. This CDR3 spans 13 amino acids. Looked up from germline, CDR1 is LNHDA and CDR2 is SQIVND (reference sequence). Trimming took 3 bases from V and 0 from J, leaving 5 bases between them.

The rearrangement uses TRBV2 and TRBJ1-2, with D possibly matching TRBD1 (5 bases). The CDR3 spans 13 residues. V lost 4 bases and J lost 4, with 10 bases in between. Germline V lookup: CDR1 SNHLY, CDR2 FYNNEI. The CDR3 loop is CASSGGVFYGYTF. In DNA form, the CDR3 reads TGTGCCAGCAGTGGGGGGGTCTTCTATGGCTACACCTTC.

The chain links TRBV18 to TRBJ1-1; D is uncertain. The V gene's germline CDR1 is KGHSH and CDR2 LQKENI. The germline V and J ends were trimmed by 1 base and 4 bases, with 7 bases remaining between them. CDR3 size: 13 residues. CDR3 amino acids: CASSPLGGTEAFF. The CDR3 DNA sequence: TGTGCCAGCTCACCACTGGGAGGCACTGAAGCTTTCTTT.

The V and J genes are TRBV6-5 and TRBJ1-5; possibly TRBD1 for D (5 bases). V gave up 7 bases and J gave up 0 bases, with 13 bases separating them. Germline CDR1 MNHEY, CDR2 SVGAGI. The CDR3 contains 15 residues. CDR3 sequence (DNA): TGTGCCAGCACCCCTCTGGGGCTTAGCAATCAGCCCCAGCATTTT. This gives the protein CASTPLGLSNQPQHF.

This sequence joins TRBV14 and TRBJ2-7; D is ambiguous. The V gene's germline CDR1 is SGHDN and CDR2 FVKESK. Trimming stripped 2 bases from V and 2 bases from J, with 13 bases between. The CDR3 consists of 15 residues. This CDR3 is CASSQLASLAYEQYF. The CDR3 DNA reads as TGTGCCAGCAGCCAATTAGCCAGTCTCGCCTACGAGCAGTACTTC. Full variable domain (outside the CDR3, taken from reference TRBV14 and TRBJ2-7): EAGVTQFPSHSVIEKGQTVTLRCDPISGHDNLYWYRRVMGKEIKFLLHFVKESKQDESGMPNNRFLAERTGGTYSTLKVQPAELEDSGVYFCASSQLASLAYEQYFGPGTRLTVT.

The genes are TRBV7-2 and TRBJ1-5, with a weak D call TRBD1 (5 bases). Trimming left V 5 bases short and J 7 bases short, with 15 bases between. The CDR3 is 14 amino acids. Germline V gene lookup returns CDR1 SGHTA and CDR2 FQGNSA. CDR3: CASSPGRAEQPQHF. CDR3 nucleotides: TGTGCCAGCAGCCCAGGGAGGGCAGAACAGCCCCAGCATTTT.

For the CDR3, the DNA is TGTGCCAGCAGCCAAGCGGGGGTTCTCACCGGGGAGCTGTTTTTT. It is translated as CASSQAGVLTGELFF. The V gene is TRBV3-1 (or the pseudogene TRBV3-2), the J gene TRBJ2-2, with D maybe TRBD2 (6 bases). V lost 1 base, J lost 4 bases, and 10 bases lay in between. The CDR3 has 15 amino acids. CDR1 and CDR2 from the germline V gene are LGHDT and YNNKEL (reference sequence).

This clone was seen just once. V is TRBV7-8 and J is TRBJ1-6; 9 nucleotides match TRBD1. This CDR3 comprises 15 residues. Germline V gene lookup returns CDR1 SGHVS and CDR2 FQNEAQ. V was clipped by 4 bases and J by 9 bases; unmatched bases: 7. The CDR3 protein is CASSSGQGSRSPLHF. CDR3 DNA: TGTGCCAGCAGCTCCGGACAGGGGTCACGTTCACCCCTCCACTTT.

This chain connects TRBV4-1 to TRBJ2-4; TRBD1 agrees at 9 bases. Germline loops: CDR1 MGHRA, CDR2 YSYEKL. V lost 4 bases and J lost 7; bases outside the gene matches: 11. CDR3 length: 16 amino acids. CDR3 residues: CASSPIGDRVRNIQYF. The CDR3, as DNA: TGCGCCAGCAGCCCCATCGGGGACAGGGTGAGGAACATTCAGTACTTC.